These 20 T cell receptor beta chains were sequenced from one sample in a study of Ad26.COV2.S vaccination and SARS-CoV-2 variants. The treatment denotes: around 19 received Ad26.COV2.S at low or high dose, single or two shots; five or six received placebo; per-sample allocation not given. Samples analyzed were those drawn on day 63 after the first vaccine or placebo injection. TCRdb's table, derived via immunoSEQ multiplex PCR, lists solely in-frame clones and lacks some. Among around 300,000 clones, 75% to 90% were seen once, and the ten largest hold approximately 12%. Source: peripheral blood, taken in a trial of Ad26.COV2.S vaccine versus placebo. Receptors were obtained from a person aged 18-60 years who received the Ad26.COV2.S COVID-19 vaccine or a placebo.

The chain links TRBV4-1 to TRBJ2-5; 8 bases are shared with TRBD2. The germline gives CDR1 MGHRA, CDR2 YSYEKL. CDR3 size: 15 residues. V lost 4 bases, J lost 2 bases, and 6 bases stayed unmatched. CDR3 loop: CASSRTGGAQETQYF. The CDR3, as DNA: TGCGCCAGCAGCCGCACCGGGGGGGCTCAAGAGACCCAGTACTTC.

The V call is TRBV7-2, the J call TRBJ1-1; maybe TRBD1 (5 bases). The germline gives CDR1 SGHTA, CDR2 FQGNSA. V lost 0 bases and J lost 2, with 10 bases in between. CDR3 length: 15 residues. The CDR3 loop reads CASSLARGGNTEAFF. DNA for the CDR3: TGTGCCAGCAGCTTAGCGCGGGGGGGAAACACTGAAGCTTTCTTT.

The genes are TRBV4-2 and TRBJ2-7, with 10 bases matching TRBD1. Germline lookup yields CDR1 LGHNA and CDR2 YNFKEQ. The CDR3 has 15 residues. Trimming cost V 3 bases and J 6 bases; bases outside gene matches: 8. CDR3 DNA sequence: TGTGCCAGCAGCCAGTACCGGACAGGGGGTACCGAGCAGTACTTC. Translated: CASSQYRTGGTEQYF.

V is TRBV19 and J is TRBJ2-7; the D gene is possibly TRBD2 (6 bases). This CDR3 has 15 residues. Germline loops: CDR1 LNHDA, CDR2 SQIVND (reference sequence). The germline V and J ends were trimmed by 5 bases and 0 bases, with 14 bases remaining between them. As DNA, the CDR3 is TGTGCCAGTAGTGAAGCACCGGGGGTCTCCTACGAGCAGTACTTC. Translation: CASSEAPGVSYEQYF.

The chain recombines TRBV11-2 with TRBJ1-6; 7 bases match TRBD1. The CDR3 has 17 amino acids. Trimming took 1 base from V and 5 from J; bases not matched to a gene: 8. CDR1 is SGHAT, CDR2 FQNNGV, per germline. The CDR3 bases are TGTGCCAGCAGCTTAGGGCGCGTGACAGGGAATAATTCACCCCTCCACTTT. Translation gives CASSLGRVTGNNSPLHF.

This clone was counted once. The chain uses TRBV6-5 and TRBJ2-5; D remains unclear. CDR3 length: 13 amino acids. V was pared by 1 base and J by 5 bases, with 8 bases between. Germline V lookup: CDR1 MNHEY, CDR2 SVGAGI. The CDR3 DNA follows: TGTGCCAGCAGTTACTTGGCCGGGGAGACCCAGTACTTC. As protein: CASSYLAGETQYF.

The CDR3 reads CASLFSGANVLTF. CDR3 sequence (DNA): TGTGCCAGCCTATTCTCTGGGGCCAACGTCCTGACTTTC. The genes are TRBV7-8 and TRBJ2-6; D uncertain. The CDR3 sequence is 13 residues long. V was cut by 8 bases and J by 0 bases, with 5 bases left in between. Germline lookup yields CDR1 SGHVS and CDR2 FQNEAQ.

The rearrangement uses TRBV6-2 or TRBV6-3 and TRBJ2-7; 8 positions agree with TRBD1. Germline CDR1 is MNHEY and CDR2 is SVGEGT. The trim removed 2 bases at V and 1 base at J, leaving 7 bases unmatched. The CDR3 totals 16 residues. The CDR3 bases are TGTGCCAGCAGTTACAGGCGGGGACAGGAGTCCTACGAGCAGTACTTC. This sequence encodes CASSYRRGQESYEQYF.

The rearrangement joins TRBV5-6 to TRBJ1-5, with 7 bases identical to TRBD1. J gave up 6 bases and V 3 bases, and 3 bases lay outside the gene matches. CDR1 and CDR2 (germline): SGHDT, YYEEEE. The length of the CDR3 is 13 residues. The DNA for the CDR3 is TGTGCCAGCAGCTCCAACAGGGGTCAGCCCCAGCATTTT. Translated: CASSSNRGQPQHF.

CDR3 nucleotides: TGTGCCAGCAGCTTCAGAACAGGGACCTACGAGCAGTACTTC. Its translation: CASSFRTGTYEQYF. The chain uses TRBV5-6 and TRBJ2-7; possible D gene TRBD1, 6 bases. The germline V gene encodes CDR1 SGHDT and CDR2 YYEEEE. The CDR3 runs to 14 residues. Trimming removed 2 bases from V and 2 bases from J, with 11 bases in between.

The chain employs TRBV4-3 and TRBJ2-3, with D possibly being TRBD1 (6 bases). Trimming removed 1 base from V and 6 bases from J, with 14 bases in between. The length of the CDR3 is 15 residues. Germline values: CDR1 LGHNA, CDR2 YSLEER. The CDR3 loop reads CASSQVGGVADTQYF. CDR3 nucleotides: TGCGCCAGCAGCCAAGTAGGGGGTGTAGCCGATACGCAGTATTTT.

The chain combines TRBV7-6 with TRBJ1-1, with D possibly being TRBD1 (6 bases). The V gene lost 7 bases and the J gene lost 1 base, with 22 bases spanning the gap. In germline, CDR1 is SGHVS, CDR2 FNYEAQ. CDR3 length equals 17 residues. CDR3 residues: CASTPTDGQLGNTEAFF. In nucleotides, the CDR3 is TGTGCCAGCACTCCTACCGACGGACAGTTGGGGAACACTGAAGCTTTCTTT.

The chain combines TRBV7-9 with TRBJ2-7, with 7 bases lining up with TRBD1. Trimming at V came to 2 bases and at J to 3 bases, leaving 7 bases not matched to a gene. The CDR3 contains 15 residues. Germline V gene lookup returns CDR1 SEHNR and CDR2 FQNEAQ (reference sequence). DNA for the CDR3: TGTGCCAGCAGCTTAATAAAGACAGGGATCTACGAGCAGTACTTC. Protein sequence: CASSLIKTGIYEQYF.

The V and J genes are TRBV18 and TRBJ2-2; no clear D. This CDR3 spans 14 amino acids. The germline gives CDR1 KGHSH, CDR2 LQKENI. With 3 bases removed from V and 1 base from J, the gap between germline ends came to 6 bases. The CDR3, as DNA: TGTGCCAGCTCACCGGGCGGGAACACCGGGGAGCTGTTTTTT. Its translation: CASSPGGNTGELFF.

This clone was recorded a few times. This chain links TRBV4-1 with TRBJ2-1; the D is unclear. Germline V gives CDR1 MGHRA, CDR2 YSYEKL. The V and J ends lost 1 base and 7 bases respectively, with 8 bases between them. The CDR3 covers 13 residues. The CDR3 loop reads CASSQVQTNEQFF. The DNA of the CDR3 is TGCGCCAGCAGCCAAGTACAGACAAATGAGCAGTTCTTC.

The CDR3 sequence is CASSVVGGSYNEQFF. As DNA, the CDR3 is TGTGCCAGCAGTGTAGTCGGGGGATCATACAATGAGCAGTTCTTC. The V and J genes are TRBV2 and TRBJ2-1; possibly TRBD2 for D (6 bases). Trimming shortened V by 4 bases and J by 4 bases, and 14 bases separated the two germline ends. Germline CDR1 reads SNHLY; CDR2 reads FYNNEI. The CDR3 is 15 residues long.

The V gene is TRBV7-2, the J gene TRBJ2-7, with unresolved D. This CDR3 is built from 16 residues. Trimming stripped 1 base from V and 4 bases from J, with 17 bases between. The germline V gene encodes CDR1 SGHTA and CDR2 FQGNSA. The CDR3 reads CASSLGGFASDYEQYF. CDR3 bases: TGTGCCAGCAGCTTAGGCGGATTCGCCTCAGATTACGAGCAGTACTTC. The full variable domain, in which reference TRBV7-2 and TRBJ2-7 provide the parts outside the CDR3, is GAGVSQSPSNKVTEKGKDVELRCDPISGHTALYWYRQSLGQGLEFLIYFQGNSAPDKSGLPSDRFSAERTGGSVSTLTIQRTQQEDSAVYLCASSLGGFASDYEQYFGPGTRLTVT.

As to this clone: Other nucleotide sequences from this sample produce the same CDR3. V is TRBV18 and J is TRBJ1-1, with D unclear. V was pared by 2 bases and J by 3 bases, with 7 bases between. The CDR3 is 13 amino acids. From germline, CDR1 is KGHSH and CDR2 LQKENI. DNA of the CDR3: TGTGCCAGCTCACCATTGGAGGACACTGAAGCTTTCTTT. Its translation: CASSPLEDTEAFF.

In this sample, this clone turned up once. This chain's CDR3 is CASSNFPSGGYTDTQYF. The CDR3 DNA reads TGTGCCAGCAGTAACTTTCCTAGCGGGGGGTACACAGATACGCAGTATTTT. The rearrangement joins TRBV2 to TRBJ2-3; TRBD2 matches 11 bases. V dropped 5 bases and J dropped 2; count of bases not matched to a gene: 9. Germline V gives CDR1 SNHLY, CDR2 FYNNEI. This CDR3 region has 17 residues. Full variable domain (rest looked up from reference TRBV2 and TRBJ2-3): EPEVTQTPSHQVTQMGQEVILRCVPISNHLYFYWYRQILGQKVEFLVSFYNNEISEKSEIFDDQFSVERPDGSNFTLKIRSTKLEDSAMYFCASSNFPSGGYTDTQYFGPGTRLTVL.

CDR3 sequence reads: CASSLQLTSGAKETQYF. CDR3 nucleotide sequence: TGTGCCAGCAGCCTCCAGCTAACTAGCGGTGCTAAAGAGACCCAGTACTTC. The chain couples TRBV5-6 to TRBJ2-5, with 8 nucleotides matching TRBD2. Germline CDR1 reads SGHDT; CDR2 reads YYEEEE. Trimming removed 4 bases from V and 3 bases from J; junction bases left unmatched: 14. The CDR3 length is 17 residues.